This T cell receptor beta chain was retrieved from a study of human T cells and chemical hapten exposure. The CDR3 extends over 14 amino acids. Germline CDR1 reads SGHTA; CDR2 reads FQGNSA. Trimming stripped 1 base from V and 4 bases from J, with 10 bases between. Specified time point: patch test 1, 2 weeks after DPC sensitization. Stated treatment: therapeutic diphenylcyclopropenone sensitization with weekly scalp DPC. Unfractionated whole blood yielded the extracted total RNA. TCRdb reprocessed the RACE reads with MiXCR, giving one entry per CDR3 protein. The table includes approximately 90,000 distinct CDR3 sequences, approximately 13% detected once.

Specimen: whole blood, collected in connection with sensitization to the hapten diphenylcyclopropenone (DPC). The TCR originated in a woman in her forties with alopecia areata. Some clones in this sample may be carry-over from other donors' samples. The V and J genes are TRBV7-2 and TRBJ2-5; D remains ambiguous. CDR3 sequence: CASSLGGAPETQYF. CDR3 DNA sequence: TGTGCCAGCAGCTTAGGCGGAGCCCCAGAGACCCAGTACTTC.